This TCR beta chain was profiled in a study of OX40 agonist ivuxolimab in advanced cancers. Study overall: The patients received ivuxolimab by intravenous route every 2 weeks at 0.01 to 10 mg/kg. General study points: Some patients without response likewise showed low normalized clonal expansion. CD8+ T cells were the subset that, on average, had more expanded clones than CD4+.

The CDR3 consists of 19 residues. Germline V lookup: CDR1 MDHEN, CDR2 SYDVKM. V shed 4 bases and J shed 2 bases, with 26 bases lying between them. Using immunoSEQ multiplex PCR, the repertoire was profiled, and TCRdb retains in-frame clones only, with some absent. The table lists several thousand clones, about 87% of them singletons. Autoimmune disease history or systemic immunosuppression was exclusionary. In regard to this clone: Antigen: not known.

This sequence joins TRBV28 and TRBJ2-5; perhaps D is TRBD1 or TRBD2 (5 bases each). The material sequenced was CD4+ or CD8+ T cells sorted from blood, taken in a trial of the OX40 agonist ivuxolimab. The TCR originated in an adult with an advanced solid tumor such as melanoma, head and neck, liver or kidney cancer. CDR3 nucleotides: TGTGCCAGCAGTTCCACAGCTTTCGCCGGGGCCCATAGTCAAGAGACCCAGTACTTC. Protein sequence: CASSSTAFAGAHSQETQYF.